The rows below give T cell receptor beta chains drawn from one sample of a study of CD8+ T cells in alopecia areata. The assay was immunoSEQ multiplex PCR, and TCRdb's table has in-frame clones only and misses some. This sample has fewer than 100,000 clones, with about 64% found just once. The sample consisted of CD8+ T cells sorted from blood, taken at week 4, from a patient treated with tofacitinib. The receptors stem from a human donor with alopecia areata. Each CDR3 is given with its conserved first and last residue. The D gene is left open where the match is weak. The size of a clone is reported for some rows only, either as once, few or many, or as a class for expanded clones.

j_gene: TRBJ2-1; d_gene: TRBD2; v_gene: TRBV19; abundance: .; CDR3nt: TGTGCCAGTAATCAGCGGGACTACGGGGGTGAGCAGTTCTTC; CDR3aa: CASNQRDYGGEQFF
j_gene: TRBJ2-1; d_gene: .; v_gene: TRBV29-1; abundance: .; CDR3nt: TGCAGCGTTGAAAGCCTAGCGCTCGCCAGGGGGGGGGAGAAGCAGTTCTTC; CDR3aa: CSVESLALARGGEKQFF
j_gene: TRBJ2-7; d_gene: .; v_gene: TRBV30; abundance: few; CDR3nt: TGTGCCTGGAAAGGAACCTACGAGCAGTACTTC; CDR3aa: CAWKGTYEQYF
j_gene: TRBJ2-6; d_gene: .; v_gene: TRBV29-1; abundance: once; CDR3nt: TGCAGCCGCCCTGGTTGGGTGACTTGGGGCCTATCTGGGGCCAACGTCCTGACTTTC; CDR3aa: CSRPGWVTWGLSGANVLTF
j_gene: TRBJ2-6; d_gene: TRBD1; v_gene: TRBV9; abundance: .; CDR3nt: TGTGCCAGCAGCGTAAGCCCCTCGACAGGGGGCTACTCTGGGGCCAACGTCCTGACTTTC; CDR3aa: CASSVSPSTGGYSGANVLTF
j_gene: TRBJ2-7; d_gene: .; v_gene: TRBV29-1; abundance: few; CDR3nt: TGCAGCGTTGAAGATCAGGGCTCCTACGAGCAGTACTTC; CDR3aa: CSVEDQGSYEQYF
j_gene: TRBJ1-2; d_gene: .; v_gene: TRBV29-1; abundance: .; CDR3nt: TGCAGCGTTGAAGCCGGGGGCCATGGCTACACCTTC; CDR3aa: CSVEAGGHGYTF
j_gene: TRBJ2-7; d_gene: .; v_gene: TRBV7-9; abundance: few; CDR3nt: TGTGCCAGCGTCGACATCTACGAGCAGTACTTC; CDR3aa: CASVDIYEQYF
j_gene: TRBJ2-7; d_gene: .; v_gene: TRBV7-8; abundance: .; CDR3nt: TGTGCCAGCAGCTTAGAGGCAGCCTCCTACGAGCAGTACTTC; CDR3aa: CASSLEAASYEQYF
j_gene: TRBJ1-2; d_gene: .; v_gene: TRBV7-9; abundance: .; CDR3nt: TGTGCCAGCAGCTCCCTGGGCACAGAGGCCCTCTATGGCTACACCTTC; CDR3aa: CASSSLGTEALYGYTF
j_gene: TRBJ2-3; d_gene: .; v_gene: TRBV6-5; abundance: .; CDR3nt: TGTGCCAGCAGCGTAGATCGACAGGGCACAGATACGCAGTATTTT; CDR3aa: CASSVDRQGTDTQYF
j_gene: TRBJ2-5; d_gene: TRBD2; v_gene: TRBV7-2; abundance: .; CDR3nt: TGTGCCAGCAGCCCAGAGGGCGCGGGAGCGACACCTTTGGCCCAGTACTTC; CDR3aa: CASSPEGAGATPLAQYF
j_gene: TRBJ2-7; d_gene: .; v_gene: TRBV19; abundance: .; CDR3nt: TGTGCCAGTAGTGGGCTTCCTCCCGAGCAGTACTTC; CDR3aa: CASSGLPPEQYF
j_gene: TRBJ1-1; d_gene: .; v_gene: TRBV5-1; abundance: few; CDR3nt: TGCGCCAGCAGTCTGGGTGGGTCGTGGACTGAAGCTTTCTTT; CDR3aa: CASSLGGSWTEAFF
j_gene: TRBJ2-3; d_gene: .; v_gene: TRBV29-1; abundance: .; CDR3nt: TGCAGCGTTGGGGCAGGGGGCACAGATACGCAGTATTTT; CDR3aa: CSVGAGGTDTQYF
j_gene: TRBJ1-1; d_gene: .; v_gene: TRBV4-1; abundance: few; CDR3nt: TGCGCCAGCAGCCAAGACTATACAGGTCTGAACACTGAAGCTTTCTTT; CDR3aa: CASSQDYTGLNTEAFF
j_gene: TRBJ2-1; d_gene: .; v_gene: TRBV23-1; abundance: .; CDR3nt: TGCGCCAGCAGTCCCCATTTTGGACGGTACAATGAGCAGTTCTTC; CDR3aa: CASSPHFGRYNEQFF
j_gene: TRBJ2-6; d_gene: TRBD2; v_gene: TRBV25-1; abundance: .; CDR3nt: TGTGCCAGCAGTGACCAGGCGGGAGTCTGGGCCAACGTCCTGACTTTC; CDR3aa: CASSDQAGVWANVLTF
j_gene: TRBJ2-1; d_gene: .; v_gene: TRBV7-3; abundance: .; CDR3nt: TGTGCCAGCAGCTCCAGCGGGCGCCTCTCCTACAATGAGCAGTTCTTC; CDR3aa: CASSSSGRLSYNEQFF
j_gene: TRBJ1-2; d_gene: .; v_gene: TRBV6-1; abundance: .; CDR3nt: TGTGCCAGCAGTGAAGCGCTTCGGGGGCCCCCGGGGGGCTACACCTTC; CDR3aa: CASSEALRGPPGGYTF
j_gene: TRBJ2-5; d_gene: .; v_gene: TRBV7-3; abundance: .; CDR3nt: TGTGCCAGCAGCTTTCCGGGACCAGAAGAGACCCAGTACTTC; CDR3aa: CASSFPGPEETQYF
j_gene: TRBJ1-1; d_gene: .; v_gene: TRBV7-9; abundance: .; CDR3nt: TGTGCCAGCAGCTTAGGGATTGCTGAAGCTTTCTTT; CDR3aa: CASSLGIAEAFF
j_gene: TRBJ1-3; d_gene: TRBD1; v_gene: TRBV10-3; abundance: few; CDR3nt: TGTGCCATCAGACCCGGGACAGAAGACTCTGGAAACACCATATATTTT; CDR3aa: CAIRPGTEDSGNTIYF
j_gene: TRBJ1-4; d_gene: TRBD1; v_gene: TRBV9; abundance: .; CDR3nt: TGTGCCAGCAGCGTAGAAGGGACAGGGATTGAAAAACTGTTTTTT; CDR3aa: CASSVEGTGIEKLFF
j_gene: TRBJ1-1; d_gene: TRBD1; v_gene: TRBV4-1; abundance: few; CDR3nt: TGCGCCAGCAGCCGGGGCCAGGGGGGGCTGACGAACACTGAAGCTTTCTTT; CDR3aa: CASSRGQGGLTNTEAFF
j_gene: TRBJ1-5; d_gene: TRBD1; v_gene: TRBV4-1; abundance: .; CDR3nt: TGCGCCAGCAGCCAAGATGGCGGACAGGGTTTTCAGCCCCAGCATTTT; CDR3aa: CASSQDGGQGFQPQHF
j_gene: TRBJ2-7; d_gene: TRBD2; v_gene: TRBV2; abundance: .; CDR3nt: TGTGCCAGCAGTAAGCCCCTCGGGAGGAATAACGAGCAGTACTTC; CDR3aa: CASSKPLGRNNEQYF
j_gene: TRBJ2-7; d_gene: TRBD2; v_gene: TRBV13; abundance: .; CDR3nt: TGTGCCAGCAGCTTGGGACTAGCGGACCGCTACGAGCAGTACTTC; CDR3aa: CASSLGLADRYEQYF
j_gene: TRBJ2-5; d_gene: .; v_gene: TRBV6-5; abundance: few; CDR3nt: TGTGCCAGCAGTTACTTTCCGCAGTCATTACAGGAGACCCAGTACTTC; CDR3aa: CASSYFPQSLQETQYF
j_gene: TRBJ2-6; d_gene: .; v_gene: TRBV7-2; abundance: many; CDR3nt: TGTGCCAGCAGCACCGTAGGGGGTGGGGCCAACGTCCTGACTTTC; CDR3aa: CASSTVGGGANVLTF
j_gene: TRBJ2-5; d_gene: .; v_gene: TRBV13; abundance: .; CDR3nt: TGTGCCAGCAGCTTAGATCTGGCGGAGACCCAGTACTTC; CDR3aa: CASSLDLAETQYF
j_gene: TRBJ2-7; d_gene: .; v_gene: TRBV27; abundance: few; CDR3nt: TGTGCCAGCAGTCCTGGGGGGCCCTACGAGCAGTACTTC; CDR3aa: CASSPGGPYEQYF
j_gene: TRBJ2-7; d_gene: .; v_gene: TRBV5-6; abundance: .; CDR3nt: TGTGCCAGCAGCTTGGCCGCCAGGGACTACGAGCAGTACTTC; CDR3aa: CASSLAARDYEQYF
j_gene: TRBJ2-7; d_gene: .; v_gene: TRBV6-6; abundance: .; CDR3nt: TGTGCCACTGGCAGCCTCGGTGGGGCCTACGAGCAGTACTTC; CDR3aa: CATGSLGGAYEQYF
j_gene: TRBJ1-1; d_gene: TRBD1; v_gene: TRBV18; abundance: .; CDR3nt: TGTGCCAGCTCACTTAGACAGGGGCCGATGAACACTGAAGCTTTCTTT; CDR3aa: CASSLRQGPMNTEAFF
j_gene: TRBJ2-4; d_gene: TRBD1; v_gene: TRBV29-1; abundance: .; CDR3nt: TGCAGCGTCGCCGCGACAGGGGGCGCCGCAAAAAACATTCAGTACTTC; CDR3aa: CSVAATGGAAKNIQYF
j_gene: TRBJ2-7; d_gene: TRBD2; v_gene: TRBV4-3; abundance: .; CDR3nt: TGCGCCAGCAGCCACGCCGGGACTAGCTACGAGCAGTACTTC; CDR3aa: CASSHAGTSYEQYF
j_gene: TRBJ2-3; d_gene: .; v_gene: TRBV4-1; abundance: few; CDR3nt: TGCGCCAGCAGCCAAGATTCTCCTAGTCCCGGGCGCGCAGATACGCAGTATTTT; CDR3aa: CASSQDSPSPGRADTQYF
j_gene: TRBJ2-7; d_gene: TRBD2; v_gene: TRBV5-1; abundance: once; CDR3nt: TGCGCCAGCAGCTTGGGGGAGACTAGCTACAACGAGCAGTACTTC; CDR3aa: CASSLGETSYNEQYF
j_gene: TRBJ1-2; d_gene: .; v_gene: TRBV5-6; abundance: .; CDR3nt: TGTGCCAGCAGCTTGGCTGGCAGCACCTACTCACTTAACTATGGCTACACCTTC; CDR3aa: CASSLAGSTYSLNYGYTF
j_gene: TRBJ2-7; d_gene: .; v_gene: TRBV27; abundance: few; CDR3nt: TGTGCCAGCACGTCAACAGGGTACAACGAGCAGTACTTC; CDR3aa: CASTSTGYNEQYF
j_gene: TRBJ2-7; d_gene: TRBD1; v_gene: TRBV5-4; abundance: medium-sized; CDR3nt: TGTGCCAGCAGCTTGCTGGGACAGGGTGATCACGAGCAGTACTTC; CDR3aa: CASSLLGQGDHEQYF
j_gene: TRBJ2-2; d_gene: .; v_gene: TRBV7-3; abundance: .; CDR3nt: TGTGCCAGCAGCTTTGGGACATACACCGGGGAGCTGTTTTTT; CDR3aa: CASSFGTYTGELFF
j_gene: TRBJ2-5; d_gene: TRBD2; v_gene: TRBV4-1; abundance: .; CDR3nt: TGCGCCAGCAGCCGACACACGCGACTAGCGGGCTACCCGGGAGAAGAGACCCAGTACTTC; CDR3aa: CASSRHTRLAGYPGEETQYF
j_gene: TRBJ1-5; d_gene: .; v_gene: TRBV2; abundance: .; CDR3nt: TGTGCCAGCAGCGGACCAGGGGTGGGCAATCAGCCCCAGCATTTT; CDR3aa: CASSGPGVGNQPQHF
j_gene: TRBJ2-7; d_gene: TRBD2; v_gene: TRBV27; abundance: once; CDR3nt: TGTGCCAGCAGTTTTAGCGGGGGCACCTACGAGCAGTACTTC; CDR3aa: CASSFSGGTYEQYF
j_gene: TRBJ1-4; d_gene: .; v_gene: TRBV29-1; abundance: few; CDR3nt: TGCAGCGTTGAAGAGCGGTGGGGACATCTTAATGAAAAACTGTTTTTT; CDR3aa: CSVEERWGHLNEKLFF
j_gene: TRBJ2-7; d_gene: TRBD1; v_gene: TRBV29-1; abundance: .; CDR3nt: TGCAGCGTTGACGGAGGGGACAGGGCCTCCTACGAGCAGTACTTC; CDR3aa: CSVDGGDRASYEQYF
j_gene: TRBJ2-1; d_gene: TRBD2; v_gene: TRBV9; abundance: .; CDR3nt: TGTGCCAGCAGCGTATGGGCTAGCGGGGGTAATGAGCAGTTCTTC; CDR3aa: CASSVWASGGNEQFF
j_gene: TRBJ2-2; d_gene: TRBD2; v_gene: TRBV5-4; abundance: once; CDR3nt: TGTGCCAGCAGCCCTAGGACTAGCGCGATCGGGGAGCTGTTTTTT; CDR3aa: CASSPRTSAIGELFF